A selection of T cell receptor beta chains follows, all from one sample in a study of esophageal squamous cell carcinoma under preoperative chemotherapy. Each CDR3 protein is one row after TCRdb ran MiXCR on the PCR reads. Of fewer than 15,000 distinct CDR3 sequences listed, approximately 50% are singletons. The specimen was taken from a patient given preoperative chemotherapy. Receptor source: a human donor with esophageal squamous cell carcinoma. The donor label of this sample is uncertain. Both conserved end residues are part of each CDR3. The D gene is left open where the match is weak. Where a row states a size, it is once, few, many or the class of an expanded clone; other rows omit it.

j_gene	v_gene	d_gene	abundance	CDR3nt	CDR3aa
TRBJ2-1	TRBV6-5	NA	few	TGTGCCAGCAGTTACTCGAGGACAACCCTCCGGGTTGAGCAGTTCTTC	CASSYSRTTLRVEQFF
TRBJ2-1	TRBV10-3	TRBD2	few	TGTGCCACCACTAGCGGGAGGCCCGTCGGTGAGCAGTTCTTC	CATTSGRPVGEQFF
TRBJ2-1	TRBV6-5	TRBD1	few	TGTGCCAGCAGTTACCGGGACAGAAGACAGAAACTGATATCCTACAATGAGCAGTTCTTC	CASSYRDRRQKLISYNEQFF
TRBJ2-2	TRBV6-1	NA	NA	TGTGCCAGCAACCGGGATGGGACCGGGGAGCTGTTTTTT	CASNRDGTGELFF
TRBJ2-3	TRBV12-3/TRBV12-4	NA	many	NA	CASSFGSGSPGELYF
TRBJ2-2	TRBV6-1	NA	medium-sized	TGTGCCAGCAGTGATGTTTGGGGCGGGGAGCTGTTTTTT	CASSDVWGGELFF
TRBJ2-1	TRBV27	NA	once	TGTGCCGCAGGGGGGGAGACCCTGTTCTTC	CAAGGETLFF
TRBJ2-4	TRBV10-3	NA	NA	TGTGCGGGGTTGAGAGCCTTGGACATGCAGTATTTC	CAGLRALDMQYF
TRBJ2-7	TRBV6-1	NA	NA	TGTGCCAGGGGGCCCGGGGGACGGAGCCAAGATACGCAGTACTTC	CARGPGGRSQDTQYF
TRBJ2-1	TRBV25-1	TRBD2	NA	TGTGCCAGCAGCCCCGGCGGGAGTGGGACCTACAATGAGCAGTTCTTC	CASSPGGSGTYNEQFF
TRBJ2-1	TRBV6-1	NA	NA	TGTGCCAGCACCCCGGGGGGCCCCCGAGATGAGCAGTATTTC	CASTPGGPRDEQYF
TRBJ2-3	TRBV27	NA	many	TGTGCCAGCAGTTTATCGGAAAGCACAGATACGCAGTATTTT	CASSLSESTDTQYF
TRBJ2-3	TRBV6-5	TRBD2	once	TGTGCCAGGAGTTTCGGGGGGGGGGAGGAAGAGACGCAGTATTTT	CARSFGGGEEETQYF
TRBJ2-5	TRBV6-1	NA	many	TGTGCCAACCGACAGTACCCACAAGAGACCCAGTACTTC	CANRQYPQETQYF
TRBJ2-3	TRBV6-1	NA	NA	TGTGCCAGCGCGGAATTTGGGGGAAGCGACAAAGATACGCAGTATTTC	CASAEFGGSDKDTQYF
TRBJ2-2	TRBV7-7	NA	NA	TGTGCTAGCAGCTTGGGTTGTGCGAACTTAGGTGAGCTGTTTTTT	CASSLGCANLGELFF
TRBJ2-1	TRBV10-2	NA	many	TGCGCCAGCAGCGTGACTTCATCGTACAATGAGCAGTTCTTC	CASSVTSSYNEQFF
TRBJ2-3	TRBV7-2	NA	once	TGTGCCAGCAGCTTAGCGCCATGGAGGAGGGCAGATACGCAGTATTTT	CASSLAPWRRADTQYF
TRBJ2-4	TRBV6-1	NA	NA	TGTGCCAGCAGTGTGGGGAGGGGGGCCAAAGACATTCAGTACTTC	CASSVGRGAKDIQYF
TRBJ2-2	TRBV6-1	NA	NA	NA	CASLEGWGTGALYF